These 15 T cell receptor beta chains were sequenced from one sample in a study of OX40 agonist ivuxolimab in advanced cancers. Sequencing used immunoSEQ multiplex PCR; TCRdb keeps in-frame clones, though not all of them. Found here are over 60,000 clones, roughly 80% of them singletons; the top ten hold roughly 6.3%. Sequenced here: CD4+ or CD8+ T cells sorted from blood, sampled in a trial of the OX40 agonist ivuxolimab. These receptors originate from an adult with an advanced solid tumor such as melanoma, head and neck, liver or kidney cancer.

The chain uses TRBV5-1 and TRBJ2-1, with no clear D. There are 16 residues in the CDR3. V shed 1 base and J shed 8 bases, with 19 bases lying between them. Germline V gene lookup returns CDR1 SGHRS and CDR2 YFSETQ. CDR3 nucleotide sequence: TGCGCCAGCAGCTTGTTTCTTGGAGAATCTGGCGATGAGCAGTTCTTC. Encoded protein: CASSLFLGESGDEQFF. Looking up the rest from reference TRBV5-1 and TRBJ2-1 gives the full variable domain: KAGVTQTPRYLIKTRGQQVTLSCSPISGHRSVSWYQQTPGQGLQFLFEYFSETQRNKGNFPGRFSGRQFSNSRSEMNVSTLELGDSALYLCASSLFLGESGDEQFFGPGTRLTVL.

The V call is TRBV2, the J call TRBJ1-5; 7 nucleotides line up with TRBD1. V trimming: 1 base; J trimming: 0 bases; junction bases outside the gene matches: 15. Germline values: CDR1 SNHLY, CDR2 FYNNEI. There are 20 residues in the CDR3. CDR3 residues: CASSEVRYRGTAASNQPQHF. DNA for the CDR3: TGTGCCAGCAGTGAAGTACGGTATCGAGGGACAGCAGCTAGCAATCAGCCCCAGCATTTT.

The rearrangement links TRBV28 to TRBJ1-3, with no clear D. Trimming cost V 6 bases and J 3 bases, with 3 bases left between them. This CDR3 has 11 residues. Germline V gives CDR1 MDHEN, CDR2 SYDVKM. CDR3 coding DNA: TGTGCCAGCAGCGTTGGAAACACCATATATTTT. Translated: CASSVGNTIYF.

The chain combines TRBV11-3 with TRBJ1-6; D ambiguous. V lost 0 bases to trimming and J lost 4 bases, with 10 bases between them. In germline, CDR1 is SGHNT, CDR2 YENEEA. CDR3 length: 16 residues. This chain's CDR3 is CASSLDQSGYNSPLHF. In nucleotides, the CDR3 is TGTGCCAGCAGCTTAGATCAGAGTGGGTATAATTCACCCCTCCACTTT.

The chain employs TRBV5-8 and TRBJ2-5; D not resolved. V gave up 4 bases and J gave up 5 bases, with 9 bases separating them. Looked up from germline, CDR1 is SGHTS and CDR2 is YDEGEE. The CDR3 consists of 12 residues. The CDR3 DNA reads TGTGCCAGCAGCCTTACAGAGGAGACCCAGTACTTC. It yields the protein CASSLTEETQYF.

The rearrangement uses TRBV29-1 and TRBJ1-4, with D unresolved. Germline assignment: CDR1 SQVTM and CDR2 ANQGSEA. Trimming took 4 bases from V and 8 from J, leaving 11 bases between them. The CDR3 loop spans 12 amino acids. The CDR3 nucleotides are TGCAGCGTTGGACAAAACGGCGAAAAACTGTTTTTT. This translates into CSVGQNGEKLFF.

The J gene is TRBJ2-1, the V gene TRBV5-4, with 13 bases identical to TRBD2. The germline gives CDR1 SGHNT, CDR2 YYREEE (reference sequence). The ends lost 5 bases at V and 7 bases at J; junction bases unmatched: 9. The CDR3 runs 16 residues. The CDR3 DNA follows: TGTGCCAGCAGATCCCTACTGACTAGCGGGAGGAATGAGCAGTTCTTC. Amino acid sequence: CASRSLLTSGRNEQFF.

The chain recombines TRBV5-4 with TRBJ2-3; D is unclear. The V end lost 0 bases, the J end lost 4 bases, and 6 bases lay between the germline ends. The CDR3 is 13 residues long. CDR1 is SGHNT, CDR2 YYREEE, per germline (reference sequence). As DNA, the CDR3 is TGTGCCAGCAGCTTGGAAGGTTCAGATACGCAGTATTTT. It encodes CASSLEGSDTQYF.

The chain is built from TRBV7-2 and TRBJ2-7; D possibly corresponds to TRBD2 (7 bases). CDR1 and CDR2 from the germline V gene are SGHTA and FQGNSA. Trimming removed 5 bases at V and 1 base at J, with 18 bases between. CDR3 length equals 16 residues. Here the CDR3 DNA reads TGTGCCAGCAGCCCCGGGGGGCAGGGGAAATCCTACGAGCAGTACGTC. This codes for CASSPGGQGKSYEQYV.

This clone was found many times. CDR3 DNA: TGTGCCAGCAGCTCCGCCCTCGGACAGGGTGAAGCTTTCTTT. Protein: CASSSALGQGEAFF. This sequence joins TRBV5-4 and TRBJ1-1, with 8 bases aligning to TRBD1. The CDR3 has 14 amino acids. Germline V CDR1 and CDR2: SGHNT, YYREEE (reference sequence). V lost 3 bases and J lost 7; bases outside the gene matches: 8.

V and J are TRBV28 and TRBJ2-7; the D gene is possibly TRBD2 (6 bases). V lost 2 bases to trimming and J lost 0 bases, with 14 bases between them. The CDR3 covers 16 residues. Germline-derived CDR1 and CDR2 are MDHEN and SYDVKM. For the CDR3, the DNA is TGTGCCAGCAGTTTAATTGGAGGACTAACCTCCTACGAGCAGTACTTC. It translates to CASSLIGGLTSYEQYF.

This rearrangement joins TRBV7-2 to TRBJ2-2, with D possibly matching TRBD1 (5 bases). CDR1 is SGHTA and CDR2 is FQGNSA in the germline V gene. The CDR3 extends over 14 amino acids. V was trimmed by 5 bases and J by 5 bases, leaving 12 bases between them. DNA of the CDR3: TGTGCCAGCAGCAGGCGTCAGGGAACCGGGGAGCTGTTTTTT. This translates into CASSRRQGTGELFF.

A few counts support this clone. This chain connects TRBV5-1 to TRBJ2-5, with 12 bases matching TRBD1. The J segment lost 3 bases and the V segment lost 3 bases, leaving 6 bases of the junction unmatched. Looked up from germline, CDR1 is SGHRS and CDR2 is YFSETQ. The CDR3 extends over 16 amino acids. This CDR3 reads CASSWGDRGLEETQYF. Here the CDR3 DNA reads TGCGCCAGCAGCTGGGGGGACAGGGGGCTGGAAGAGACCCAGTACTTC.

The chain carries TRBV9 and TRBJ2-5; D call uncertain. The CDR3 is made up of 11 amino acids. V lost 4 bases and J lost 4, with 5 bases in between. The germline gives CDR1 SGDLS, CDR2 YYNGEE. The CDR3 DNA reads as TGTGCCAGCAGCCCGTCAGAGACCCAGTACTTC. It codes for CASSPSETQYF. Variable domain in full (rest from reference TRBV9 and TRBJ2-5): DSGVTQTPKHLITATGQRVTLRCSPRSGDLSVYWYQQSLDQGLQFLIQYYNGEERAKGNILERFSAQQFPDLHSELNLSSLELGDSALYFCASSPSETQYFGPGTRLLVL.

The CDR3 DNA sequence: TGTGCCATCAGTGAAGGCCAGGGGGGAAACACCATATATTTT. Protein sequence: CAISEGQGGNTIYF. The rearrangement joins TRBV10-3 to TRBJ1-3; D perhaps matches TRBD1 (6 bases). From germline, CDR1 is ENHRY and CDR2 SYGVKD. The CDR3 runs to 14 residues. Trimming pared 3 bases from V and 4 bases from J, leaving 10 bases between.